Sequencing of this T cell receptor (beta chain) was carried out in a study of shared clonotypes between healthy human individuals. Overall study findings and caveats: Sequencing depth was predicted to influence how clonotypes are shared among donors.

Ten immunoSEQ deep assay plates were used to sequence unsorted PBMC DNA. TCRdb keeps only in-frame clones here, not all; method: immunoSEQ multiplex PCR. The sample lists more than 400,000 clones; about 84% were seen once. On this clone itself: Its antigen is as yet unknown.

The sequencing sample was made of PBMCs. The sequence was obtained from a woman aged 35 to 49 in good health. Some clones in this sample may be carry-over from other donors' samples.

The CDR3 protein is CASSLSWSSGANVLTF. As DNA, the CDR3 is TGTGCCAGCAGTTTGAGTTGGAGCTCTGGGGCCAACGTCCTGACTTTC. The chain uses TRBV28 and TRBJ2-6; D not resolved. The germline V gene encodes CDR1 MDHEN and CDR2 SYDVKM. V lost 3 bases and J lost 0, with 9 bases in between. The CDR3 runs to 16 residues.